This T cell receptor beta chain was recorded in a study of molecular identifiers for immune sequencing clone quantification (dated by TCRdb to about 2018). In terms of the full investigation: For a replicate experiment, RNA from roughly 18,000 or 92,000 naive CD8 T cells was divided into five aliquots, and four of the five aliquots were sequenced. This methods study used CD8 T cells to benchmark TCR RNA copy counting and molecular-identifier clustering-based TCR repertoire sequencing (MIDCIRS). The full study reports these points: Approximately 3.3 recovered TCR RNA copies per cell were obtained by modeling, versus about ten by digital PCR, implying a capture efficiency of 30% to 35%. When barcode sub-clustering was left out, chimeric consensus sequences inflated TCR diversity, with chimeras reaching as high as 47%. In CMV-specific effector cells, clones with more than 20 RNA copies contained over 99% of molecules, whereas in naive cells such clones contained under 1% of molecules. Spiked-in Jurkat TCR RNA equal to a single cell's worth was reported to be detectable even within 1,100,000 naive CD8 T cells. Highly expanded clone sizes could be underestimated because identical TCR molecules may share a barcode. Naive libraries contained spiked-in Jurkat TCR RNA (roughly ten copies' worth), which is not part of the donor repertoire.

To prepare the library, PCR was applied. Sequencing took place on a NextSeq 500. Preparation of bulk TCR libraries followed a previously described approach, with the TCR primers listed in Table S5. Total RNA was purified with the Qiagen AllPrep DNA/RNA kit. Before any analysis, reads coming from multiple sequencing runs of the same library were combined into one pool. Per the authors' processing: Reads were retained only if the reads had an exact TCR constant sequence, and the retained reads were trimmed to 150 nt and grouped according to their 12-nt molecular barcodes. Reads within each barcode group were sub-clustered using a 15% Levenshtein threshold, and quality-weighted consensus sequences were constructed for each RNA molecule. Non-functional sequences were discarded, and so were lower-count sequences lying one edit away from another sequence. Based on a fit of two negative binomial distributions, barcode sub-clusters having less than 20% of the maximum read count were discarded. TCRdb itself trimmed the public reads at Q25 with fastp, ran MiXCR and retained productive beta chains. One record per CDR3 amino acid sequence lists the most common genes and DNA. None of the V and J calls come from the authors' own analysis; TCRdb made them. Across this sample there are about half a million distinct CDR3 sequences, with under 30% seen only once. The ten largest clonotypes hold around 0.76% of the sample.

Deletion took 5 bases off V and 6 bases off J, with a span of 14 bases between the germline ends. From its first to its last residue, the CDR3 has 12 amino acids. Only the CDR3 portion is preserved as DNA: 36 bases, with reading frame beginning at the first base. CDR1 and CDR2 were assigned from the germline V gene (reference sequence) as GTSNPN and SVGIG. Concerning this clonotype: No cognate antigen has been identified for it. Because it lacks the conserved phenylalanine or tryptophan at the end, this CDR3 is likely a read error.

Libraries of naive CD8 T cells were generated from about 19,000 to 1,100,000 sorted cells, with 10%, 30% or 50% of the purified RNA used. Naive CD8 T cells were FACS-sorted as CD8+CD4-CCR7+CD45RA+ on a BD FACSAria II into RLT Plus buffer. To test detection sensitivity, Jurkat RNA equivalent to more than 9 TCR copies was spiked into samples of roughly 17,000-1,000,000 naive CD8 T cells. Enrichment of CD8 T cells was done with RosetteSep CD8+ T Cell Enrichment Cocktail plus Ficoll-Paque, and ACK red cell lysis came afterward. Source material: naive CD8+ T cells from blood, with Jurkat cell RNA spiked in. In the paper's terms, the cell subset or site label means: FACS-sorted CD8+CD4-CCR7+CD45RA+ naive T cells. The receptor was derived from a human donor in good health. Some libraries in this study had Jurkat cell RNA spiked in. Recombination joined TRBV30 with TRBJ2-7; a tentative D match to TRBD1 spans 7 bases. The CDR3 reads as follows: CAWDPQGGEQYS. The bases are TGTGCCTGGGATCCCCAGGGGGGCGAGCAGTACTCC.